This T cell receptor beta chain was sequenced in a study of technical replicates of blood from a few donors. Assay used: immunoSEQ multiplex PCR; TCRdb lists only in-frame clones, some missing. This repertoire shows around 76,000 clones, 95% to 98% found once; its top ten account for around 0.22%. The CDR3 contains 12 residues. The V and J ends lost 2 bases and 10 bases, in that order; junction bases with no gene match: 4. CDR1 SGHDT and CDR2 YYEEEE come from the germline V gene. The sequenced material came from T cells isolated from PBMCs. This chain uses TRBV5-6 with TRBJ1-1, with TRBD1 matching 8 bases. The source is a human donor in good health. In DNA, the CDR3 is TGTGCCAGCAGCTTCAGGGGGCCAGGAGCTTTCTTT. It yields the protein CASSFRGPGAFF.